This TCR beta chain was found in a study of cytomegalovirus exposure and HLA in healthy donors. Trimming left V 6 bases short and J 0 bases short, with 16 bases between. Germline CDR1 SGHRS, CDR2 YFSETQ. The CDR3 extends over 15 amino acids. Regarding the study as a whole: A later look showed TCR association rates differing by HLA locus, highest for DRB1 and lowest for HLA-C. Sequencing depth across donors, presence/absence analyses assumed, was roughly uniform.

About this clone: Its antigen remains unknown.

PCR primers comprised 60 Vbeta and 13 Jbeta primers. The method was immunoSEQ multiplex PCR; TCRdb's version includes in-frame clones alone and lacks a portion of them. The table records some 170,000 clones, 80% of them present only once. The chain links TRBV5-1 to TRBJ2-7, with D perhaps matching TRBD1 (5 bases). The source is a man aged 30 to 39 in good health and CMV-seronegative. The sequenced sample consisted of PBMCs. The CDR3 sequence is CASIPDAGRSYEQYF. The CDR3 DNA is TGCGCCAGCATCCCGGACGCAGGGCGCTCCTACGAGCAGTACTTC.